The T cell receptor (beta chain) under discussion was sequenced for a study of OX40 agonist ivuxolimab in advanced cancers. Study at large: Melanoma, hepatocellular carcinoma, head and neck or renal cell cancer occurred in dose-escalation patients. Earlier anti-PD-1, anti-PD-L1 or anti-CTLA-4 therapy was permitted; about 39% had received some. Whole-study results and caveats: Mean expanded clone counts were higher in CD8+ than CD4+ T cells.

As regards this clone: Its antigen is undetermined.

Germline CDR1 is SEHNR and CDR2 is FQNEAQ (reference sequence). Unmatched junction bases numbered 7, after V lost 4 bases and J lost 4 bases. CDR3 length equals 14 residues. On cycle 4 day 1 and cycle 7 day 1, as well as at baseline, blood was sampled. The table came from immunoSEQ multiplex PCR; TCRdb's copy has only in-frame clones and leaves some out. The sample carries about 26,000 clones, approximately 90% recorded once. The chain uses TRBV7-9 and TRBJ2-7; TRBD1 aligns across 7 bases. The sequence derives from an adult with an advanced solid tumor such as melanoma, head and neck, liver or kidney cancer. The sample in question was CD4+ or CD8+ T cells sorted from blood, obtained in a trial of the OX40 agonist ivuxolimab. The CDR3 nucleotides are TGTGCCAGCAGCTCACGACAGGGCCGGTACGAGCAGTACTTC. It specifies CASSSRQGRYEQYF.